Listed below are T cell receptor beta chains from one sample, sequenced in a study of blood T cells in healthy people across ages. TCRdb re-called the 5' RACE reads through MiXCR, storing one row per CDR3 protein. The repertoire holds about 970,000 distinct CDR3 sequences, around 54% seen once, with around 21% in the top ten. Specimen: blood. These receptor sequences come from an older woman in good health. CDR3s include the opening cysteine and the closing phenylalanine or tryptophan. D genes are given only for firm matches. The size of a clone is reported for some rows only, either as once, few or many, or as a class for expanded clones.

clone_size: -; d_call: TRBD2; v_call: TRBV20-1; j_call: TRBJ2-1; cdr3_nt: TGCAGTGCTGAGCTAGCGGGAGCCTCCTACAATGAGCAGTTCTTC; cdr3_aa: CSAELAGASYNEQFF
clone_size: once; d_call: -; v_call: TRBV5-1; j_call: TRBJ1-2; cdr3_nt: TGCGCCAGCAGCCTACCCACAGGACCCTATGGCTACACCTTC; cdr3_aa: CASSLPTGPYGYTF
clone_size: -; d_call: -; v_call: TRBV27; j_call: TRBJ1-2; cdr3_nt: TGTGCCAGCAGTACGGACAGTGGCTATGGCTACACCTTC; cdr3_aa: CASSTDSGYGYTF
clone_size: -; d_call: TRBD1; v_call: TRBV6-5; j_call: TRBJ1-2; cdr3_nt: TGTGCCAGCAGCACAACAGGGGCGTATGGCTACACCTTC; cdr3_aa: CASSTTGAYGYTF
clone_size: few; d_call: -; v_call: TRBV7-9; j_call: TRBJ2-3; cdr3_nt: TGTGCCAGCAGCTTAGCGGGCCGGGACGGATTGCAGTATTTT; cdr3_aa: CASSLAGRDGLQYF
clone_size: -; d_call: TRBD2; v_call: TRBV30; j_call: TRBJ2-5; cdr3_nt: TGTGCCTGGAGTTGGCTAGCGGGACCCCAAGAGACCCAGTACTTC; cdr3_aa: CAWSWLAGPQETQYF
clone_size: -; d_call: TRBD1; v_call: TRBV12-3/TRBV12-4; j_call: TRBJ2-4; cdr3_nt: TGTGCCAGCAGTTTAGGGGCCCCGGGACAGGGGGCTTTTGTCAAAAACATTCAGTACTTC; cdr3_aa: CASSLGAPGQGAFVKNIQYF
clone_size: -; d_call: TRBD2; v_call: TRBV7-8; j_call: TRBJ2-3; cdr3_nt: TGTGCCAGCAGCATGAGCGGGAGGGCCGGAGATACGCAGTATTTT; cdr3_aa: CASSMSGRAGDTQYF
clone_size: few; d_call: TRBD2; v_call: TRBV6-6; j_call: TRBJ2-7; cdr3_nt: TGTGCCAGCGACCTAGCGGGAGGGCAGTACTACGAGCAGTACTTC; cdr3_aa: CASDLAGGQYYEQYF
clone_size: few; d_call: -; v_call: TRBV3-1; j_call: TRBJ2-5; cdr3_nt: TGTGCCAGCAGCCAAGAAATCGGCGCAGAGACCCAGTACTTC; cdr3_aa: CASSQEIGAETQYF
clone_size: -; d_call: -; v_call: TRBV6-5; j_call: TRBJ1-2; cdr3_nt: TGTGCCAGCAGTTCCCGCCCCCAGGGGCTCTATGGCTACACCTTC; cdr3_aa: CASSSRPQGLYGYTF
clone_size: once; d_call: -; v_call: TRBV21-1; j_call: TRBJ2-5; cdr3_nt: TGTGCCAGCAGCAAAGAGGCTAGCGGGAGGGCCGGGAAGACCCAGTACTTC; cdr3_aa: CASSKEASGRAGKTQYF
clone_size: -; d_call: TRBD1; v_call: TRBV15; j_call: TRBJ1-5; cdr3_nt: TGTGCCACCAGCGGACAGGGGTTCAATCAGCCCCAGCATTTT; cdr3_aa: CATSGQGFNQPQHF
clone_size: -; d_call: -; v_call: TRBV21-1; j_call: TRBJ2-3; cdr3_nt: TGTGCCAGCAGCAAAGGAATACTAGCGGGGGGGCAGTATTTT; cdr3_aa: CASSKGILAGGQYF
clone_size: -; d_call: -; v_call: TRBV12-3/TRBV12-4; j_call: TRBJ2-6; cdr3_nt: TGTGCCAGCAGCCGGCACTCTGGGGCCAACGTCCTGACTTTC; cdr3_aa: CASSRHSGANVLTF
clone_size: few; d_call: -; v_call: TRBV30; j_call: TRBJ2-3; cdr3_nt: TGTGCCTGGAGTAGGGGCAGGGGGGAGGAGACGCAGTATTTT; cdr3_aa: CAWSRGRGEETQYF
clone_size: -; d_call: -; v_call: TRBV7-9; j_call: TRBJ2-7; cdr3_nt: TGTGCCAGCAGCAAAACGGACCCGGCAAGCTACGAGCAGTACTTC; cdr3_aa: CASSKTDPASYEQYF
clone_size: few; d_call: -; v_call: TRBV25-1; j_call: TRBJ2-6; cdr3_nt: TGTGCCAGCAGTGGGGTCGGGACAACCAACGTCCTGACTTTC; cdr3_aa: CASSGVGTTNVLTF
clone_size: -; d_call: -; v_call: TRBV20-1; j_call: TRBJ2-1; cdr3_nt: TGCAGTGCTAGTCAGTTCTCCTACAATGAGCAGTTCTTC; cdr3_aa: CSASQFSYNEQFF
clone_size: -; d_call: TRBD2; v_call: TRBV12-3/TRBV12-4; j_call: TRBJ2-7; cdr3_nt: TGTGCCAGCAGTCTAAGTCCGGGACTAGCGGGAGGGGCCTACGAGCAGTACTTC; cdr3_aa: CASSLSPGLAGGAYEQYF
clone_size: -; d_call: TRBD2; v_call: TRBV24-1; j_call: TRBJ2-1; cdr3_nt: TGTGCCACCAGTGATCCAGGGACTAGCGGGCTTCATGAGCAGTTCTTC; cdr3_aa: CATSDPGTSGLHEQFF
clone_size: -; d_call: -; v_call: TRBV28; j_call: TRBJ2-1; cdr3_nt: TGTGCCAGCAGTTTAGCGGCGACCCGGGAGCAGTTCTTC; cdr3_aa: CASSLAATREQFF